This T cell receptor beta chain was sequenced during a study of T cell changes during pregnancy in multiple sclerosis. The method was immunoSEQ multiplex PCR; TCRdb's version includes in-frame clones alone and lacks a portion of them. The data hold around 52,000 clones, with approximately 92% observed a single time. CDR1 and CDR2 from the germline V gene are LGHNA and YSLEER. The CDR3 consists of 16 residues. Trimming removed 5 bases at V and 4 bases at J, with 18 bases between. Sequences were derived from CD4+ T cells from peripheral blood mononuclear cells, sampled after pregnancy. The origin of this receptor is a female donor in good health, enrolled as a control in a pregnancy study. V gene TRBV4-3 combines with J gene TRBJ2-1; a weak D match, TRBD1 (6 bases). This chain's CDR3 is CASSNLPGQKYNEQFF. DNA of the CDR3: TGCGCCAGCAGCAACCTCCCAGGACAGAAATACAATGAGCAGTTCTTC.